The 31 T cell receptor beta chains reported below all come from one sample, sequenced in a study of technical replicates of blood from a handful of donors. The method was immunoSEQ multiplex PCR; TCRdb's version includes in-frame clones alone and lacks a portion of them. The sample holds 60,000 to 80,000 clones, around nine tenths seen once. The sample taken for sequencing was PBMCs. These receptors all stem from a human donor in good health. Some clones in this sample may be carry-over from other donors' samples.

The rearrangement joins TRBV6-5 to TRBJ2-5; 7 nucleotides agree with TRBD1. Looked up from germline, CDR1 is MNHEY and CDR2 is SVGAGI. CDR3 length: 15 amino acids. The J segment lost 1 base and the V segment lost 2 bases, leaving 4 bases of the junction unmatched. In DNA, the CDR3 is TGTGCCAGCAGTTACACGACAGGGAGCCAAGAGACCCAGTACTTC. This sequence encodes CASSYTTGSQETQYF.

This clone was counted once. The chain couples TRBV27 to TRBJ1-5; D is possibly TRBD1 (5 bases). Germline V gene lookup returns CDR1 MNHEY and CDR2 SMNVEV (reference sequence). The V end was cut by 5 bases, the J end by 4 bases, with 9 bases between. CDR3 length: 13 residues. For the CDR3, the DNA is TGTGCCAGCAGTGCAGGGCCAAATCAGCCCCAGCATTTT. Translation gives CASSAGPNQPQHF.

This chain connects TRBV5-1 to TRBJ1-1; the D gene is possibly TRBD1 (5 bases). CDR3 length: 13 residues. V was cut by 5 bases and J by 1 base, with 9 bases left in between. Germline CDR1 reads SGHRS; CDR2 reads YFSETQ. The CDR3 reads CASRVQENTEAFF. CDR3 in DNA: TGCGCCAGCAGGGTACAGGAGAACACTGAAGCTTTCTTT. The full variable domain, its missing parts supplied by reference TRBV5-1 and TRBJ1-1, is KAGVTQTPRYLIKTRGQQVTLSCSPISGHRSVSWYQQTPGQGLQFLFEYFSETQRNKGNFPGRFSGRQFSNSRSEMNVSTLELGDSALYLCASRVQENTEAFFGQGTRLTVV.

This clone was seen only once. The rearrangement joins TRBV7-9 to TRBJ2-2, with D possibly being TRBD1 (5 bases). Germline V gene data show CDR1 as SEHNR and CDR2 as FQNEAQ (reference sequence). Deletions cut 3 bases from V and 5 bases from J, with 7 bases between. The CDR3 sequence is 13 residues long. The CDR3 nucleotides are TGTGCCAGCAGCTTGCAGGGAACCGGGGAGCTGTTTTTT. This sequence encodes CASSLQGTGELFF.

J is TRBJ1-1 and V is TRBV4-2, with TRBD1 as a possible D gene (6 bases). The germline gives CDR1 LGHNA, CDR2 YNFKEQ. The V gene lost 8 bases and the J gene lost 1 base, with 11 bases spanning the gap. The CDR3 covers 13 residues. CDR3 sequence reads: CASQSDRNTEAFF. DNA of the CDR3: TGTGCCAGCCAATCGGACAGGAACACTGAAGCTTTCTTT.

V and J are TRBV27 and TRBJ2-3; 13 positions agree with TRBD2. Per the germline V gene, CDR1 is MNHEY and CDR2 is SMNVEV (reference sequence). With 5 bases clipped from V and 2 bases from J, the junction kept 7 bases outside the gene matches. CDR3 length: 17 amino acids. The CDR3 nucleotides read TGTGCCAGCAGTCGCCGACTAGCGGGGGGTCTCACAGATACGCAGTATTTT. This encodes CASSRRLAGGLTDTQYF.

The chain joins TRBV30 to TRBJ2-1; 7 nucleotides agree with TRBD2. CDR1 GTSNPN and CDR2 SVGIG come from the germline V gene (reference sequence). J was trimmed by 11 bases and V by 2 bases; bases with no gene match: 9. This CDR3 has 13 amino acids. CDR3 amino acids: CAWSSTQAGKQFF. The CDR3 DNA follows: TGTGCCTGGAGTTCGACTCAAGCGGGAAAGCAGTTCTTC. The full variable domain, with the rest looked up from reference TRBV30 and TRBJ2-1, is SQTIHQWPATLVQPVGSPLSLECTVEGTSNPNLYWYRQAAGRGLQLLFYSVGIGQISSEVPQNLSASRPQDRQFILSSKKLLLSDSGFYLCAWSSTQAGKQFFGPGTRLTVL.

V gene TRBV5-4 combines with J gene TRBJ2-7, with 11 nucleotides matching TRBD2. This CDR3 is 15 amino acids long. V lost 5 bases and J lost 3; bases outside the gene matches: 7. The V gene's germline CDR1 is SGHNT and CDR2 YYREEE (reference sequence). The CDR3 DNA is TGTGCCAGCAGGCCCGATAGCGGGGGGGGCTACGAGCAGTACTTC. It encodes CASRPDSGGGYEQYF.

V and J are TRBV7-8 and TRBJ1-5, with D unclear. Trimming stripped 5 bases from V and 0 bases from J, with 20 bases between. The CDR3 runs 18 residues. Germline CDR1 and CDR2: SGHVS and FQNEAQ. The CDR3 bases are TGTGCCAGCAGCAATAGAAATACGGTCCCTAATAGCAATCAGCCCCAGCATTTT. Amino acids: CASSNRNTVPNSNQPQHF.

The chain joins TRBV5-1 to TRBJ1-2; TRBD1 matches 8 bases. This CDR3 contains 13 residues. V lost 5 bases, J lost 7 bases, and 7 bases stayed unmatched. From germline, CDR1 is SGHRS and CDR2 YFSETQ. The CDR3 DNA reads TGCGCCAGCAGTGTGGACAGGGCCGGTGGCTACACCTTC. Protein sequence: CASSVDRAGGYTF. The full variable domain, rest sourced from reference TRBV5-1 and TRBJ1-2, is KAGVTQTPRYLIKTRGQQVTLSCSPISGHRSVSWYQQTPGQGLQFLFEYFSETQRNKGNFPGRFSGRQFSNSRSEMNVSTLELGDSALYLCASSVDRAGGYTFGSGTRLTVV.

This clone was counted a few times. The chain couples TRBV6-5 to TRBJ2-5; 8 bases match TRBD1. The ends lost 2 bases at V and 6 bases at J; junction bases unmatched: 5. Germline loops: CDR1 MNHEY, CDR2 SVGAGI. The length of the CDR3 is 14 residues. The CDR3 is CASSYGQGMKTQYF. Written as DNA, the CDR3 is TGTGCCAGCAGTTACGGACAGGGTATGAAGACCCAGTACTTC.

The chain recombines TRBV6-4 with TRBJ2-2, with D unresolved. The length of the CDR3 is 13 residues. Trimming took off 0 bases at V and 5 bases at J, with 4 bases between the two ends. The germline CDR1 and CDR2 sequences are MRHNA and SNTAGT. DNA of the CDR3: TGTGCCAGCAGTGACTCGCTAACCGGGGAGCTGTTTTTT. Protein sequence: CASSDSLTGELFF.

As DNA, the CDR3 is TGTGCCAGCAGCTTGGCCTGGCTGGATGGCTACACCTTC. As protein: CASSLAWLDGYTF. The chain couples TRBV5-4 to TRBJ1-2; D gene uncertain. Germline assignment: CDR1 SGHNT and CDR2 YYREEE (reference sequence). The V end lost 0 bases, the J end lost 6 bases, and 9 bases lay between the germline ends. The CDR3 spans 13 residues.

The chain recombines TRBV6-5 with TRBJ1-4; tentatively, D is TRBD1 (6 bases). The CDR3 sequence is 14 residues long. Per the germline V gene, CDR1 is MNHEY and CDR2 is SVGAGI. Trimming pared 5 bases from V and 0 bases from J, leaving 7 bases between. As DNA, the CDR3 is TGTGCCAGCAGTCCAGGGGCAACTAATGAAAAACTGTTTTTT. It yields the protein CASSPGATNEKLFF.

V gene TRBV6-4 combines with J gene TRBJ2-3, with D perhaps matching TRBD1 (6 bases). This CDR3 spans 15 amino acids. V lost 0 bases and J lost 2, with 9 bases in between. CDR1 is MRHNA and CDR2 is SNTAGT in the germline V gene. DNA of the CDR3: TGTGCCAGCAGTGACTCGGGGGCAGTCACAGATACGCAGTATTTT. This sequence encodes CASSDSGAVTDTQYF.

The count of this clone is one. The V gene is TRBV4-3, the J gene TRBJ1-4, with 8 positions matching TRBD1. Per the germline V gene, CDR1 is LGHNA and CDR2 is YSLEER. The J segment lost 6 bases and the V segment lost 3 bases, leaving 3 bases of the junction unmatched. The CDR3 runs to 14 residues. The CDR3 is CASSQGRGHEKLFF. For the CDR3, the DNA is TGCGCCAGCAGCCAGGGCAGGGGGCATGAAAAACTGTTTTTT.

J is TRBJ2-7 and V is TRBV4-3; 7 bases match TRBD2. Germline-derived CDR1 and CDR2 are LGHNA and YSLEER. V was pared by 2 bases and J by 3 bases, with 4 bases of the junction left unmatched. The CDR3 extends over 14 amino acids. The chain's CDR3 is CASSQTSAVYEQYF. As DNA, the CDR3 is TGCGCCAGCAGCCAAACTAGCGCCGTCTACGAGCAGTACTTC.

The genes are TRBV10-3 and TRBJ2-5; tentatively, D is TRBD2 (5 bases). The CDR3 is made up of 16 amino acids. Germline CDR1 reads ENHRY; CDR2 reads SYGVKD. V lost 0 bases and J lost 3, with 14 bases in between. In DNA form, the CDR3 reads TGTGCCATCAGTGAGTCTGCTCGTACGGGGAAAGAGACCCAGTACTTC. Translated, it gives CAISESARTGKETQYF.

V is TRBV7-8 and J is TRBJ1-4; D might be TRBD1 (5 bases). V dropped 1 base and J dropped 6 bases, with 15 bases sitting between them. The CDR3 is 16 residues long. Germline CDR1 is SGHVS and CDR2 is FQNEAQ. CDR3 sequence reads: CASSLGGGGGYEKLFF. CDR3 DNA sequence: TGTGCCAGCAGCTTAGGCGGTGGGGGAGGGTATGAAAAACTGTTTTTT.

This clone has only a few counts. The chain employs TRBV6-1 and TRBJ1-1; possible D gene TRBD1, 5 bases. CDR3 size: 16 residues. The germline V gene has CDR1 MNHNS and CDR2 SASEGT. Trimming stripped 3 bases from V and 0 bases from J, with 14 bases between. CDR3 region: CASSDPFRVVNTEAFF. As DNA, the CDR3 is TGTGCCAGCAGTGATCCATTCAGGGTCGTGAACACTGAAGCTTTCTTT.

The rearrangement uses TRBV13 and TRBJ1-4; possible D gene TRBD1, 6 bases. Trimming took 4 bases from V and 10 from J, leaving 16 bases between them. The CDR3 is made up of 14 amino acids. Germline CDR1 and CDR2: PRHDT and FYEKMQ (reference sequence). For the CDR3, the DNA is TGTGCCAGCAGCTCCCGGACAGCCTCTGGAAAACTGTTTTTT. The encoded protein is CASSSRTASGKLFF.

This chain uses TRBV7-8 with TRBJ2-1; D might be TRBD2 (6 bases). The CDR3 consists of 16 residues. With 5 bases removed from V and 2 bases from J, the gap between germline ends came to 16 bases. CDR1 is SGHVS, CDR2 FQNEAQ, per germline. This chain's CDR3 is CASSHPRGFTYNEQFF. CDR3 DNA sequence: TGTGCCAGCAGCCACCCGCGGGGTTTCACCTACAATGAGCAGTTCTTC. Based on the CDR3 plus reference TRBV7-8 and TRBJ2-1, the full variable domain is GAGVSQSPRYKVAKRGQDVALRCDPISGHVSLFWYQQALGQGPEFLTYFQNEAQLDKSGLPSDRFFAERPEGSVSTLKIQRTQQEDSAVYLCASSHPRGFTYNEQFFGPGTRLTVL.

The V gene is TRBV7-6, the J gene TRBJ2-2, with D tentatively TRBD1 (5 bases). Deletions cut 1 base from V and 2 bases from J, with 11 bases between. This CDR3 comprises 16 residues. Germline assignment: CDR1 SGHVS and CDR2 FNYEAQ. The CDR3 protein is CASSLGGLRNTGELFF. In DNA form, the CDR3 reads TGTGCCAGCAGCTTAGGGGGCCTCAGAAACACCGGGGAGCTGTTTTTT. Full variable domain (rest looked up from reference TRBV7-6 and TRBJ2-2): GAGVSQSPRYKVTKRGQDVALRCDPISGHVSLYWYRQALGQGPEFLTYFNYEAQQDKSGLPNDRFSAERPEGSISTLTIQRTEQRDSAMYRCASSLGGLRNTGELFFGEGSRLTVL.

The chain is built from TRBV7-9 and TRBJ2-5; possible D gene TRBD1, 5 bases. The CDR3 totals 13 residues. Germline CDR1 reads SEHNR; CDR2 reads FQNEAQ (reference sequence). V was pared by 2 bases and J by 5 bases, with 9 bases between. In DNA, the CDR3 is TGTGCCAGCAGCTTAAAAGGGGTCGAGACCCAGTACTTC. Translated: CASSLKGVETQYF. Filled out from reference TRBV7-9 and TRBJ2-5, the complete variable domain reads DTGVSQNPRHKITKRGQNVTFRCDPISEHNRLYWYRQTLGQGPEFLTYFQNEAQLEKSRLLSDRFSAERPKGSFSTLEIQRTEQGDSAMYLCASSLKGVETQYFGPGTRLLVL.

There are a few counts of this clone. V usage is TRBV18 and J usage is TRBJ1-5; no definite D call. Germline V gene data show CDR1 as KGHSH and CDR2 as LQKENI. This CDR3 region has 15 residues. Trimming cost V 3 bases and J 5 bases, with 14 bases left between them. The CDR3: CASSPTEGRDQPQHF. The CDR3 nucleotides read TGTGCCAGCTCACCGACTGAGGGAAGGGATCAGCCCCAGCATTTT. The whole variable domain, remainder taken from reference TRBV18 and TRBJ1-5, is NAGVMQNPRHLVRRRGQEARLRCSPMKGHSHVYWYRQLPEEGLKFMVYLQKENIIDESGMPKERFSAEFPKEGPSILRIQQVVRGDSAAYFCASSPTEGRDQPQHFGDGTRLSIL.

CDR3: CASSVLATEVAQYF. For the CDR3, the DNA is TGTGCCAGCAGTGTTCTAGCGACGGAGGTTGCCCAGTACTTC. The J gene is TRBJ2-5, the V gene TRBV2; D is perhaps TRBD2 (6 bases). V was cut by 4 bases and J by 9 bases, with 18 bases left in between. The germline V gene has CDR1 SNHLY and CDR2 FYNNEI. The length of the CDR3 is 14 residues. The variable domain in full, with the rest retrieved from reference TRBV2 and TRBJ2-5, is EPEVTQTPSHQVTQMGQEVILRCVPISNHLYFYWYRQILGQKVEFLVSFYNNEISEKSEIFDDQFSVERPDGSNFTLKIRSTKLEDSAMYFCASSVLATEVAQYFGPGTRLLVL.

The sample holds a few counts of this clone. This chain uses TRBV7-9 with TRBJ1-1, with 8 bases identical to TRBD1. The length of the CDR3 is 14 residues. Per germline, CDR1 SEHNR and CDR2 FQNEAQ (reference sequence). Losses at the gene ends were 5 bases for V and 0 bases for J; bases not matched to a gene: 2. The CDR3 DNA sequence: TGTGCCAGCAGCAGACAGGGGTTGAACACTGAAGCTTTCTTT. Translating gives CASSRQGLNTEAFF. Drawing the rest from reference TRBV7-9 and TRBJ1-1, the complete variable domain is DTGVSQNPRHKITKRGQNVTFRCDPISEHNRLYWYRQTLGQGPEFLTYFQNEAQLEKSRLLSDRFSAERPKGSFSTLEIQRTEQGDSAMYLCASSRQGLNTEAFFGQGTRLTVV.

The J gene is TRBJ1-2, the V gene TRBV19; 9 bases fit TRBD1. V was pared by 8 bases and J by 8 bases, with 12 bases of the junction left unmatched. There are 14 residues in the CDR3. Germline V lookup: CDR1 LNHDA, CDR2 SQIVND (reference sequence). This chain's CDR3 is CASHTGTGSGGYTF. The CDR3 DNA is TGTGCCAGTCATACCGGGACAGGGTCCGGCGGCTACACCTTC. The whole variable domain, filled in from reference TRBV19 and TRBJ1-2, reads DGGITQSPKYLFRKEGQNVTLSCEQNLNHDAMYWYRQDPGQGLRLIYYSQIVNDFQKGDIAEGYSVSREKKESFPLTVTSAQKNPTAFYLCASHTGTGSGGYTFGSGTRLTVV.

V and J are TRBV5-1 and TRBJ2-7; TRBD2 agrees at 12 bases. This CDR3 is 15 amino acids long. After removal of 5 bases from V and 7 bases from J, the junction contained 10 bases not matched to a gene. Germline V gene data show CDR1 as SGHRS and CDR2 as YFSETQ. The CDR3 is CASRENLAGGPEQYF. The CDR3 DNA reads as TGCGCCAGCAGAGAAAATCTAGCGGGAGGGCCAGAGCAGTACTTC.

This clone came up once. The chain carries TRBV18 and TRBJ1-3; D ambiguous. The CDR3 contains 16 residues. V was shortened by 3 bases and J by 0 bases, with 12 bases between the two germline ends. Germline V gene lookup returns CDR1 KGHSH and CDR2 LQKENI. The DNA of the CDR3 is TGTGCCAGCTCACCTTTTGAGGGCCCCTCTGGAAACACCATATATTTT. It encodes CASSPFEGPSGNTIYF.

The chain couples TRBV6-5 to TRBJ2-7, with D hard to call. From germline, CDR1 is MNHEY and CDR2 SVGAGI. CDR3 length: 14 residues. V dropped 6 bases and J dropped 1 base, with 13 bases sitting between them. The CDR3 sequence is CASSPKLVSYEQYF. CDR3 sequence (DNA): TGTGCCAGCAGCCCCAAGCTGGTGTCCTACGAGCAGTACTTC.